This T cell receptor (beta chain) stems from a study of shared clonotypes between healthy human individuals. Looked up from germline, CDR1 is GTSNPN and CDR2 is SVGIG (reference sequence). Trimming left V 4 bases short and J 0 bases short, with 11 bases between. The CDR3 extends over 14 amino acids. Donors had no recently reported acute infections or vaccinations and were HIV-negative. All participating donors were Caucasian adults from Nashville, Tennessee. This clone was seen a handful of times. Other DNA variants within this sample encode the same CDR3. Only in-frame clones appear in the TCRdb table, and some are missing; sequencing was by immunoSEQ multiplex PCR. Of about 490,000 clones listed, approximately 80% are singletons.

Sequencing used PBMCs. This TCR was recovered from a woman aged 35 to 49 in good health. Some clones in this sample may be carry-over from other donors' samples. The chain couples TRBV30 to TRBJ2-3; D unclear. CDR3 in amino acids: CAWNLFSSTDTQYF. In DNA, the CDR3 is TGTGCCTGGAACCTCTTCTCTAGCACAGATACGCAGTATTTT.